This TCR beta chain was documented in a study of cytomegalovirus exposure and HLA in healthy donors. The wider study: About 80 million unique TCRs from HLA-typed donors made up an early data release. Study-level points and caveats: Rare sequences made up most TCRs, while some public TCRs were found in many donors. Most of the CMV-associated TCR beta chains (in a later analysis) appeared to be HLA-restricted. Specificity for CMV antigens was confirmed in vitro for a few of the CMV-associated chains.

In the PCR, 60 Vbeta and 13 Jbeta primers were used. TCRdb keeps only in-frame clones here, not all; method: immunoSEQ multiplex PCR. The profile shows about 110,000 clones, 70% to 85% of them singletons. Trimming removed 5 bases from V and 5 bases from J, with 21 bases in between. The CDR3 is made up of 16 amino acids. From germline, CDR1 is LNHDA and CDR2 SQIVND (reference sequence). This clone was observed a few times. Its antigen is undetermined. The material sequenced was PBMCs. V gene TRBV19 combines with J gene TRBJ2-5, with D possibly being TRBD1 (6 bases). The clonotype originates from a woman between 40 and 50 years old in good health and CMV-seronegative. CDR3 nucleotide sequence: TGTGCCAGTAGTCCCCGAGCCCCAGGGGCCGGGGAGACCCAGTACTTC. Its translation: CASSPRAPGAGETQYF.